The 19 T cell receptor beta chains reported below all come from one sample, sequenced in a study of T cells in Graves' hyperthyroidism and ophthalmopathy. RNA transcripts served as the template for amplifying TCR beta CDR3 regions. In the first-round RT-PCR of the TCR CDR3, the HTBI primer set was used. MiXCR was run by TCRdb on the multiplex PCR reads, yielding one entry per CDR3 protein. Found here are 550,000 to 800,000 distinct CDR3 sequences, 17% of them singletons; the top ten hold around 15%. The material sequenced was blood. Receptor source: a man between 50 and 59 years old with Graves' hyperthyroidism.

V is TRBV7-8 and J is TRBJ2-3; D unclear. Germline CDR1 and CDR2: SGHVS and FQNEAQ. The CDR3 is 13 amino acids. V was pared by 6 bases and J by 8 bases, with 15 bases between. CDR3 region: CASSYDRLGTQYF. CDR3 DNA sequence: TGTGCCAGCAGTTATGACCGGTTGGGTACGCAGTATTTT.

The rearrangement uses TRBV18 and TRBJ2-5, with D perhaps TRBD1 (6 bases). Trimming took off 3 bases at V and 1 base at J, with 15 bases between the two ends. CDR3 length equals 16 residues. Germline CDR1 and CDR2: KGHSH and LQKENI. The CDR3 here is CASSPMDRLIQETQYF. The CDR3 DNA reads TGTGCCAGCTCACCGATGGACAGACTAATCCAAGAGACCCAGTACTTC.

This clonotype has at least ten counts. This chain joins TRBV6-1 and TRBJ2-1, with D possibly matching TRBD2 (6 bases). CDR1 MNHNS and CDR2 SASEGT come from the germline V gene. Between the trimmed V and J ends, which lost 6 bases and 10 bases, there was a span of 16 bases. The CDR3 is 13 residues long. CDR3 residues: CASRYSGGSEQFF. The CDR3 DNA is TGTGCCAGCAGATACTCCGGGGGTAGCGAGCAGTTCTTC.

This clonotype was found many times. The chain links TRBV20-1 to TRBJ2-7; D unclear. Trimming removed 2 bases from V and 1 base from J, with 15 bases in between. Germline-derived CDR1 and CDR2 are DFQATT and SNEGSKA (reference sequence). The CDR3 covers 15 residues. CDR3 protein: CSARPLSLLSYEQYF. The DNA for the CDR3 is TGCAGTGCTAGACCCCTAAGCCTCCTTTCCTACGAGCAGTACTTC.

The V call is TRBV2, the J call TRBJ1-5; 8 bases agree with TRBD1. The CDR3 sequence is 13 residues long. With 10 bases clipped from V and 2 bases from J, the junction kept 4 bases outside the gene matches. CDR1 is SNHLY and CDR2 is FYNNEI in the germline V gene. The CDR3: CATLDRGNQPQHF. In DNA, the CDR3 is TGTGCCACCTTGGACAGGGGCAATCAGCCCCAGCATTTT.

This clonotype has ten or more counts. The chain combines TRBV30 with TRBJ2-4, with no clear D. The CDR3 loop spans 14 amino acids. V was cut by 3 bases and J by 6 bases, with 15 bases left in between. The germline CDR1 and CDR2 sequences are GTSNPN and SVGIG (reference sequence). The CDR3 DNA reads TGTGCCTGGAGGATGGTAGGGCAGCTAAACATTCAGTACTTC. Its translation: CAWRMVGQLNIQYF. Combining the CDR3 with reference TRBV30 and TRBJ2-4 gives the whole variable domain SQTIHQWPATLVQPVGSPLSLECTVEGTSNPNLYWYRQAAGRGLQLLFYSVGIGQISSEVPQNLSASRPQDRQFILSSKKLLLSDSGFYLCAWRMVGQLNIQYFGAGTRLSVL.

J is TRBJ2-2 and V is TRBV29-1; weak D call: TRBD2 (6 bases). In germline, CDR1 is SQVTM, CDR2 ANQGSEA. This CDR3 is built from 14 residues. The V end lost 5 bases, the J end lost 5 bases, and 15 bases lay between the germline ends. CDR3 sequence reads: CSVRRGDRTGELFF. In DNA, the CDR3 is TGCAGCGTTAGGAGGGGCGATAGAACCGGGGAGCTGTTTTTT.

This clonotype was found many times. The chain is built from TRBV5-1 and TRBJ2-2, with D tentatively TRBD1 or TRBD2 (5 bases each). Trimming pared 4 bases from V and 1 base from J, leaving 14 bases between. Per germline, CDR1 SGHRS and CDR2 YFSETQ. The CDR3 contains 16 residues. In DNA, the CDR3 is TGCGCCAGCAGCGCATCGGGACGGCTGAACACCGGGGAGCTGTTTTTT. It specifies CASSASGRLNTGELFF.

There are many counts of this clonotype. The chain employs TRBV28 and TRBJ1-2; no reliable D call. Germline V gene sequence: CDR1 MDHEN, CDR2 SYDVKM. Deletions cut 7 bases from V and 4 bases from J, with 7 bases between. The CDR3 spans 11 residues. The CDR3 DNA is TGTGCCAGCACCATGTCCTATGGCTACACCTTC. It encodes CASTMSYGYTF.

With respect to this clonotype: Being one base from a much bigger clone, this may be a read error. The rearrangement joins TRBV20-1 to TRBJ2-7; possibly TRBD2 for D (6 bases). The J call may not be correct, given that the DNA end is closer to TRBJ2-1. There are 15 residues in the CDR3. The V gene's germline CDR1 is DFQATT and CDR2 SNEGSKA (reference sequence). CDR3 DNA sequence: TGCAGTGCGCCCTTAAGGGAGCGGGTAGCCTACGAGCAGTTCTTC. Translated: CSAPLRERVAYEQFF.

The gene calls are TRBV9 and TRBJ1-5, with no clear D. Germline assignment: CDR1 SGDLS and CDR2 YYNGEE. There are 9 residues in the CDR3. V was shortened by 7 bases and J by 8 bases, with 4 bases between the two germline ends. CDR3 loop: CASEEPQHF. The CDR3 region has the DNA TGTGCCAGCGAAGAGCCCCAGCATTTT.

In this sample, this clonotype turned up a few times. The junction differs from germline at one of its ends, possibly a read error. V usage is TRBV12-3 or TRBV12-4 and J usage is TRBJ2-1; a weak D match, TRBD2 (5 bases). CDR3 length equals 17 residues. The CDR3 loop reads CASSDRSTGFSYNEQFF. In DNA form, the CDR3 reads TGTGCCAGCAGTGACCGCTCGACGGGGTTTTCCTACAACGAGCAGTTCTTC.

Many counts were recorded for this clonotype. This chain links TRBV28 with TRBJ1-1, with a tentative D call TRBD1 (5 bases). The CDR3 has 14 amino acids. Trimming took off 7 bases at V and 1 base at J, with 13 bases between the two ends. CDR1 and CDR2 (germline): MDHEN, SYDVKM. The CDR3 DNA sequence: TGTGCCAGCACCACTAGGGGTTCGAACACTGAAGCTTTCTTT. Translation: CASTTRGSNTEAFF.

The V call is TRBV7-9, the J call TRBJ1-5; no clear D. Germline CDR1 and CDR2: SEHNR and FQNEAQ (reference sequence). The CDR3 is 14 residues long. V lost 3 bases and J lost 7, with 13 bases in between. The DNA of the CDR3 is TGTGCCAGCAGCTTGGGCACGGGCCTACAGCCCCAGCATTTT. Amino acids: CASSLGTGLQPQHF.

This clonotype has a count of ten or more. The V gene is TRBV28, the J gene TRBJ1-2; D remains ambiguous. Germline assignment: CDR1 MDHEN and CDR2 SYDVKM. Trimming shortened V by 2 bases and J by 7 bases, and 8 bases separated the two germline ends. CDR3 length: 12 amino acids. The CDR3 spells CASSLGVSGYTF. CDR3 DNA sequence: TGTGCCAGCAGTTTAGGTGTTTCTGGCTACACCTTC.

This clonotype was counted at least ten times. This chain uses TRBV27 with TRBJ1-5, with a tentative D call TRBD1 (5 bases). This CDR3 is 15 amino acids long. CDR1 MNHEY and CDR2 SMNVEV come from the germline V gene (reference sequence). The V end lost 5 bases, the J end lost 0 bases, and 11 bases lay between the germline ends. DNA for the CDR3: TGTGCCAGCAGTACGACAGTTGATAGCAATCAGCCCCAGCATTTT. It codes for CASSTTVDSNQPQHF.

This clonotype was observed many times. This rearrangement joins TRBV6-1 to TRBJ1-5; perhaps TRBD1 as D (6 bases). The V end lost 8 bases, the J end lost 6 bases, and 17 bases lay between the germline ends. The CDR3 is 14 residues long. CDR1 and CDR2 from the germline V gene are MNHNS and SASEGT. The CDR3 bases are TGTGCCAGCGTTGTACAGGGAGGCATTCAGCCCCAGCATTTT. Translating it yields CASVVQGGIQPQHF.

This clonotype came up many times. The V and J genes are TRBV18 and TRBJ1-5; D possibly corresponds to TRBD1 (6 bases). The CDR3 extends over 15 amino acids. Trimming took 4 bases from V and 5 from J, leaving 15 bases between them. CDR1 is KGHSH and CDR2 is LQKENI in the germline V gene. CDR3 residues: CASSRYSGDDQPQHF. The CDR3 DNA reads TGTGCCAGCTCACGTTATTCAGGGGACGATCAGCCCCAGCATTTT. The full variable domain, with the rest looked up from reference TRBV18 and TRBJ1-5, is NAGVMQNPRHLVRRRGQEARLRCSPMKGHSHVYWYRQLPEEGLKFMVYLQKENIIDESGMPKERFSAEFPKEGPSILRIQQVVRGDSAAYFCASSRYSGDDQPQHFGDGTRLSIL.

This clonotype was recorded many times. The V and J genes are TRBV7-2 and TRBJ2-7; TRBD2 matches at 8 bases. The ends lost 1 base at V and 2 bases at J; junction bases unmatched: 4. This CDR3 is 15 amino acids long. Germline CDR1 is SGHTA and CDR2 is FQGNSA. The CDR3 sequence: CASSLEAGVTYEQYF. The DNA for the CDR3 is TGTGCCAGCAGCTTAGAAGCGGGAGTGACCTACGAGCAGTACTTC.